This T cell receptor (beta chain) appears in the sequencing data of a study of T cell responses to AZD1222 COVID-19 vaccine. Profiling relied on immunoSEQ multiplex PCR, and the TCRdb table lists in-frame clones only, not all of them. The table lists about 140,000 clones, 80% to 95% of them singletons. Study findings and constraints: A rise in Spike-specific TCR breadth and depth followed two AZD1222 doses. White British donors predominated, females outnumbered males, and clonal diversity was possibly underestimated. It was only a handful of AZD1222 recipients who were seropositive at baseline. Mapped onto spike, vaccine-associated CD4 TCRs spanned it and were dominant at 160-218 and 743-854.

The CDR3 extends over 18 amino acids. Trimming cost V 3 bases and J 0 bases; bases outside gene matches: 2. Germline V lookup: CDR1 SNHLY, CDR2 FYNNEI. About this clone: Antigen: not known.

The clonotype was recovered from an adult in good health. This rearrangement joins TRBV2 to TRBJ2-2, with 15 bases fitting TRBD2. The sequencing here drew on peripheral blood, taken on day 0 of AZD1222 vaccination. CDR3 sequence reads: CASSDGTSGRTNTGELFF. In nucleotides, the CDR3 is TGTGCCAGCAGTGACGGGACTAGCGGGAGGACGAACACCGGGGAGCTGTTTTTT.